This T cell receptor (beta chain) stems from a study of OX40 agonist ivuxolimab in advanced cancers. Turning to the study itself: Patients enrolled in dose escalation were diagnosed with hepatocellular carcinoma, melanoma, renal cell or head and neck cancer.

Notes on the study in general: Patients who responded partially at 0.1-3.0 mg/kg showed clonal expansion ranking among the lowest. Averaged across samples, CD8+ T cells carried more expanded clones than CD4+ did. At doses 0.1 to 3.0 mg/kg, CD4+ and CD8+ clones expanded.

CDR3 length equals 15 residues. In germline, CDR1 is KGHSH, CDR2 LQKENI. V was pared by 3 bases and J by 3 bases, with 6 bases of the junction left unmatched. On this clone itself: The antigen remains unidentified.

Repertoires were generated with immunoSEQ multiplex PCR, while TCRdb's copy carries only in-frame clones and drops some. Of tens of thousands of clones in the sample, 84% were seen once. This material consisted of CD4+ or CD8+ T cells sorted from blood, taken in a trial of the OX40 agonist ivuxolimab. This TCR was recovered from an adult with an advanced solid tumor such as melanoma, head and neck, liver or kidney cancer. V gene TRBV18 combines with J gene TRBJ1-2, with TRBD1 identical over 8 bases. CDR3 protein: CASSPDRVLHYGYTF. The CDR3 region has the DNA TGTGCCAGCTCACCGGACAGGGTTCTTCACTATGGCTACACCTTC.